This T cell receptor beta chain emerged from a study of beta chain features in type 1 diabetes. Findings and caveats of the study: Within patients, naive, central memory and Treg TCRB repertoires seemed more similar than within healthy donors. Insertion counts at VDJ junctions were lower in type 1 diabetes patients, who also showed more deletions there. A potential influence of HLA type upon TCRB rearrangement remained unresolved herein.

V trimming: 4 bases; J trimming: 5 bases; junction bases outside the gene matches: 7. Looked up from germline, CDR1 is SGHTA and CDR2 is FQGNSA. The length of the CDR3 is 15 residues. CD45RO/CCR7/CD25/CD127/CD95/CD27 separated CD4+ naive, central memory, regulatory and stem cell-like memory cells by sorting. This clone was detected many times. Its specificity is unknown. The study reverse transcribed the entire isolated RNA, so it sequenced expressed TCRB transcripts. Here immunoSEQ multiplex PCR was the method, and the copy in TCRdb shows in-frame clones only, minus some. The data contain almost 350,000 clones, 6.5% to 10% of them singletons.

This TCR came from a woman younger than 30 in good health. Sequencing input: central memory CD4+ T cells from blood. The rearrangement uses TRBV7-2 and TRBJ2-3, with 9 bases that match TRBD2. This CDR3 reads CASSSLAGQGDTQYF. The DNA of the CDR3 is TGTGCCAGCAGCTCCCTAGCGGGGCAAGGAGATACGCAGTATTTT.